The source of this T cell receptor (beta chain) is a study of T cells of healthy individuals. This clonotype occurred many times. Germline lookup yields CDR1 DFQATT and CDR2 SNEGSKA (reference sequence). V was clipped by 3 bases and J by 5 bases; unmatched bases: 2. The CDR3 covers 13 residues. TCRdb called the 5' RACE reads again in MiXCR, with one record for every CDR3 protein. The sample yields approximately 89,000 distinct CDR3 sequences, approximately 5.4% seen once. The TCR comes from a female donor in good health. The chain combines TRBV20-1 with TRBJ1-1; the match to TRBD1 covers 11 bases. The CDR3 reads CSARGTGGTEAFF. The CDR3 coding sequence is TGCAGTGCTAGGGGGACAGGGGGGACTGAAGCTTTCTTT.